The 15 T cell receptor beta chains in this list originate from one sample, sequenced in a study of cytomegalovirus exposure and HLA in healthy donors. PCR involved 60 Vbeta and 13 Jbeta primers. The assay was immunoSEQ multiplex PCR, and TCRdb's table has in-frame clones only and misses some. Of approximately 160,000 clones in the sample, roughly four fifths were seen once. The material sequenced was PBMCs. The receptors stem from a woman between 40 and 50 years old in good health and CMV-seronegative.

This chain joins TRBV6-6 and TRBJ2-7; D is unclear. Per germline, CDR1 MNHNY and CDR2 SVGAGI (reference sequence). This CDR3 has 15 residues. The V and J ends lost 5 bases and 0 bases respectively, with 14 bases between them. The CDR3 DNA is TGTGCCAGCAGTCCCCGCACTCCTAGCTCCTACGAGCAGTACTTC. Translated, it gives CASSPRTPSSYEQYF.

The chain carries TRBV6-5 and TRBJ1-4, with D unclear. The CDR3 spans 15 residues. V lost 0 bases and J lost 7, with 12 bases in between. Germline values: CDR1 MNHEY, CDR2 SVGAGI. Here the CDR3 reads CASSYSSPRGEKLFF. The CDR3 region has the DNA TGTGCCAGCAGTTACTCATCACCTCGCGGTGAAAAACTGTTTTTT.

The chain recombines TRBV7-8 with TRBJ2-1; weak D call: TRBD2 (6 bases). The germline CDR1 and CDR2 sequences are SGHVS and FQNEAQ. V was clipped by 5 bases and J by 2 bases, with 13 bases between them. The CDR3 runs 15 residues. CDR3 DNA: TGTGCCAGCAGCCAGCGGGCGGCTACCTACAATGAGCAGTTCTTC. This codes for CASSQRAATYNEQFF.

This clone was observed a handful of times. The chain links TRBV2 to TRBJ1-4; 7 bases are a match to TRBD1. This CDR3 contains 14 residues. V shed 11 bases, J shed 2 bases, and the junction held 8 bases outside the gene matches. Germline V lookup: CDR1 SNHLY, CDR2 FYNNEI. The CDR3 region has the DNA TGTGCCGGGAGCAGGGGGTCGACTAATGAAAAACTGTTTTTT. Translation gives CAGSRGSTNEKLFF.

This chain uses TRBV7-9 with TRBJ1-2; 7 bases are a match to TRBD1. The CDR3 totals 14 residues. CDR1 is SEHNR, CDR2 FQNEAQ, per germline (reference sequence). V lost 5 bases to trimming and J lost 4 bases; unmatched junction nucleotides: 7. The DNA for the CDR3 is TGTGCCAGCAGCCCAGAGGGACAGAGCTATGGCTACACCTTC. Its protein product is CASSPEGQSYGYTF.

The chain employs TRBV6-5 and TRBJ2-5; TRBD1 is a possible D gene (5 bases). This CDR3 spans 15 amino acids. The V and J ends lost 6 bases and 0 bases respectively, with 14 bases between them. Germline CDR1 and CDR2: MNHEY and SVGAGI. The CDR3 loop is CASRADRLYQETQYF. The CDR3 bases are TGTGCCAGCAGAGCCGACAGATTGTACCAAGAGACCCAGTACTTC.

This clone was detected once. CDR3 DNA: TGCGCCAGCAGCTTGGCCCCAGGCAACGAGCAGTACTTC. Protein sequence: CASSLAPGNEQYF. The chain recombines TRBV5-1 with TRBJ2-7; D not certain. V lost 0 bases and J 5 bases, leaving 9 bases between the germline ends. This CDR3 is 13 amino acids long. Germline CDR1 SGHRS, CDR2 YFSETQ.

The rearrangement joins TRBV6-1 to TRBJ2-7; TRBD2 is a possible D gene (5 bases). Per the germline V gene, CDR1 is MNHNS and CDR2 is SASEGT. V was pared by 2 bases and J by 2 bases, with 13 bases between. This CDR3 has 15 residues. The CDR3 DNA reads TGTGCCAGCAGTGAACAGCAGGACTTTACCTACGAGCAGTACTTC. Its protein is CASSEQQDFTYEQYF.

The V and J genes are TRBV5-1 and TRBJ2-7; D might be TRBD1 (5 bases). Germline-derived CDR1 and CDR2 are SGHRS and YFSETQ. V dropped 0 bases and J dropped 7 bases, with 11 bases sitting between them. This CDR3 has 13 amino acids. CDR3 nucleotides: TGCGCCAGCAGCTTGGTAGGGGTGGCAGAGCAGTACTTC. It codes for CASSLVGVAEQYF.

This chain joins TRBV2 and TRBJ1-2; 7 positions match TRBD1. This CDR3 comprises 14 residues. Germline loops: CDR1 SNHLY, CDR2 FYNNEI. V shed 5 bases, J shed 7 bases, and the junction held 10 bases outside the gene matches. The CDR3, as DNA: TGTGCCAGCAGTCCGACAGGGATCAGAAGTGGCTACACCTTC. It specifies CASSPTGIRSGYTF.

The chain links TRBV4-2 to TRBJ2-7, with 9 bases fitting TRBD2. CDR3 length: 14 residues. The germline V gene has CDR1 LGHNA and CDR2 YNFKEQ. The V gene end was trimmed by 3 bases and the J gene end by 3 bases; junction bases not matched to a gene: 3. In DNA form, the CDR3 reads TGTGCCAGCAGCCAGTCTAGCGGGAACTACGAGCAGTACTTC. This translates into CASSQSSGNYEQYF.

This clone is a singleton in its sample. The chain recombines TRBV6-1 with TRBJ2-7; no clear D gene. The CDR3 consists of 14 residues. Germline CDR1 MNHNS, CDR2 SASEGT. V lost 3 bases and J lost 5, with 14 bases in between. The CDR3 bases are TGTGCCAGCAGTGACGGTCGCAGGTCTGACGAGCAGTACTTC. Protein: CASSDGRRSDEQYF.

This chain uses TRBV9 with TRBJ1-3, with a possible D match to TRBD1 (6 bases). V was trimmed by 0 bases and J by 1 base, leaving 14 bases between them. Germline lookup yields CDR1 SGDLS and CDR2 YYNGEE. This CDR3 contains 17 residues. CDR3 sequence: CASSVGSDRGSGNTIYF. The CDR3 coding sequence is TGTGCCAGCAGCGTAGGTTCGGACAGAGGGTCTGGAAACACCATATATTTT.

This rearrangement joins TRBV5-4 to TRBJ2-2; no reliable D call. The CDR3 is made up of 15 amino acids. Trimming took off 3 bases at V and 1 base at J, with 10 bases between the two ends. Germline CDR1 SGHNT, CDR2 YYREEE (reference sequence). DNA for the CDR3: TGTGCCAGCAGCTCGCGTATCCGGAACACCGGGGAGCTGTTTTTT. This sequence encodes CASSSRIRNTGELFF.

This chain uses TRBV11-2 with TRBJ1-2, with D unclear. V was clipped by 3 bases and J by 6 bases, with 11 bases between them. Per germline, CDR1 SGHAT and CDR2 FQNNGV. The CDR3 runs 13 residues. The CDR3 DNA reads as TGTGCCAGCAGCTTGAGGAGTGAGGATGGCTACACCTTC. Its protein is CASSLRSEDGYTF. The variable domain in full, with the rest retrieved from reference TRBV11-2 and TRBJ1-2, is EAGVAQSPRYKIIEKRQSVAFWCNPISGHATLYWYQQILGQGPKLLIQFQNNGVVDDSQLPKDRFSAERLKGVDSTLKIQPAKLEDSAVYLCASSLRSEDGYTFGSGTRLTVV.